The 4 T cell receptor beta chains given below trace back to one sample, sequenced in a study of CXCR3-negative and CXCR3-positive naive CD8 T cells (dated by TCRdb to the late 2010s). Sequencing instrument: NextSeq 550. The Human TCR Profiling Kit (MiLaboratory) was used to make UMI-labeled 5' RACE TRB cDNA libraries. TCRdb reanalyzed the reads, keeping one entry per CDR3 protein sequence and omitting DNA. The table of this sample itemizes approximately 62,000 distinct CDR3 sequences. About 4.5% of the sample rests with the top ten. Sequenced material: naive CXCR3- CD8+ T cells from blood. This specimen's cell subset or site label, per the study, means: CD45RO-CCR7+CD27+CD95- naive CD8+ T cells lacking CXCR3 (TNR3-). The origin of the receptors is a human donor in good health. Some clones in this sample may be carry-over from other donors' samples.

The chain is built from TRBV28 and TRBJ1-5; TCRdb picks TRBD1, but there is no DNA to check that call. This CDR3 contains 14 residues. Germline values: CDR1 MDHEN, CDR2 SYDVKM. The CDR3 sequence: CASSWTDSNQPQHF.

The chain joins TRBV9 to TRBJ1-1. The CDR3 is 12 amino acids. Germline CDR1 is SGDLS and CDR2 is YYNGEE. CDR3 in amino acids: CASSEVNTEAFF.

This chain connects TRBV7-6 to TRBJ1-2; with no DNA, the TCRdb D assignment of TRBD1 cannot be verified. The CDR3 covers 16 residues. Germline assignment: CDR1 SGHVS and CDR2 FNYEAQ. The chain's CDR3 is CASSLAGDREAADYTF.

This chain links TRBV28 with TRBJ2-7; TCRdb names TRBD1, which stays unverified in the absence of DNA. The germline V gene has CDR1 MDHEN and CDR2 SYDVKM. The CDR3 contains 15 residues. The CDR3 sequence: CASSYRGRSSYEQYF.